This record concerns one T cell receptor beta chain sequence. CDR1 and CDR2 (germline): MNHNS, SASEGT. This CDR3 is built from 12 residues. V lost 7 bases and J lost 2, with 7 bases in between. This specimen belongs to a study of T cell changes during pregnancy in multiple sclerosis. Generated by immunoSEQ multiplex PCR, the TCRdb table keeps only in-frame clones and is missing some. This sample has 80,000 to 100,000 clones; 90% to 95% occur once, and the top ten carry more than 0.75%. The sequencing here drew on peripheral blood, taken after pregnancy. This receptor was identified in a female donor with multiple sclerosis, enrolled in a pregnancy study. The chain has TRBV6-1 and TRBJ2-3; D uncertain. The chain's CDR3 is CASTPFTDTQYF. The CDR3 nucleotides read TGTGCCAGCACCCCCTTCACAGATACGCAGTATTTT.